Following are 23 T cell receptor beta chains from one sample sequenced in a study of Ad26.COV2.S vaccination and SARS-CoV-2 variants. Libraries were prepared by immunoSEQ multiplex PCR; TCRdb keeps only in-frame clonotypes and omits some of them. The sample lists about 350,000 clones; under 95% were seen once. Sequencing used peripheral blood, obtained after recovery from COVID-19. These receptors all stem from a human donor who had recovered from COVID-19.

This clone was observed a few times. The CDR3 sequence: CASSLPQVTSPLHF. CDR3 coding DNA: TGTGCCAGCAGCTTACCTCAGGTGACTTCACCCCTCCACTTT. V is TRBV7-9 and J is TRBJ1-6; D gene unclear. The CDR3 sequence is 14 residues long. The germline gives CDR1 SEHNR, CDR2 FQNEAQ (reference sequence). Trimming pared 2 bases from V and 9 bases from J, leaving 11 bases between.

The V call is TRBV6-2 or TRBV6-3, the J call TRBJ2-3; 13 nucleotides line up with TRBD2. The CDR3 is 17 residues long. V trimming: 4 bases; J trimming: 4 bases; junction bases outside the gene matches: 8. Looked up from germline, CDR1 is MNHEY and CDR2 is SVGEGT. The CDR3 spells CASSFSGLAGVADTQYF. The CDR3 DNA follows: TGTGCCAGCAGTTTCTCAGGACTAGCGGGGGTGGCAGATACGCAGTATTTT.

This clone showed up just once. The DNA for the CDR3 is TGTGCCAGCAGTGGACAAGCCGGGACTAGCGGGGGGTATACGCAGTATTTT. This sequence encodes CASSGQAGTSGGYTQYF. This chain links TRBV6-1 with TRBJ2-3, with 15 bases that match TRBD2. Losses at the gene ends were 4 bases for V and 7 bases for J; bases not matched to a gene: 9. This CDR3 has 17 residues. Germline CDR1 reads MNHNS; CDR2 reads SASEGT.

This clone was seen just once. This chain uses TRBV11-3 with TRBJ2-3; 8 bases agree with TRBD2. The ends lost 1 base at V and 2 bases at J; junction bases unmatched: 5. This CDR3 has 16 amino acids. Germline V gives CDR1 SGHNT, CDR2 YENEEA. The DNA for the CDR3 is TGTGCCAGCAGCTTAGGAGCGCGGGGGGACACAGATACGCAGTATTTT. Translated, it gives CASSLGARGDTDTQYF.

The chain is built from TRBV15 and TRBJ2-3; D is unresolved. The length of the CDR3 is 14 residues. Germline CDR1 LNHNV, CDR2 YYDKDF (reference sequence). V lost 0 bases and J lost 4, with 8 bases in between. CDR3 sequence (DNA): TGTGCCACCAGCAGAGATAAAGCGTCAGATACGCAGTATTTT. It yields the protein CATSRDKASDTQYF.

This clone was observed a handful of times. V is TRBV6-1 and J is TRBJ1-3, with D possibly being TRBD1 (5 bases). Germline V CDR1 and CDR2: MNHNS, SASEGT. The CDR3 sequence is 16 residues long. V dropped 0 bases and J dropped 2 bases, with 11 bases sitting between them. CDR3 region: CASSEATGRTGNTIYF. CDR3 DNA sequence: TGTGCCAGCAGTGAAGCCACAGGTCGTACTGGAAACACCATATATTTT.

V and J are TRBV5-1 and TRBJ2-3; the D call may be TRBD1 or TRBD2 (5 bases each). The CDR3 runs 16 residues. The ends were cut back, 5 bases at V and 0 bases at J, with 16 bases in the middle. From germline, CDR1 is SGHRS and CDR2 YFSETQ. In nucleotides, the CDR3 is TGCGCCAGCAGAACCGGGACCCAGACTAGCACAGATACGCAGTATTTT. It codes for CASRTGTQTSTDTQYF.

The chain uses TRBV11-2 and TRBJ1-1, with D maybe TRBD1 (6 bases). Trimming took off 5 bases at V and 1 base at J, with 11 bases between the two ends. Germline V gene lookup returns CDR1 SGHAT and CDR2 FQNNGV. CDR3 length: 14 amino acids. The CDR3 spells CASSPWTENTEAFF. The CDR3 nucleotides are TGTGCCAGCAGCCCTTGGACAGAGAACACTGAAGCTTTCTTT.

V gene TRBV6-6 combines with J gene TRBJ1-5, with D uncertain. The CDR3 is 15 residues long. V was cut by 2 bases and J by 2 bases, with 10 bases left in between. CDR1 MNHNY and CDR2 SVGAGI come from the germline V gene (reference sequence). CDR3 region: CASSYRVGGNQPQHF. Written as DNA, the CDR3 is TGTGCCAGCAGTTACAGGGTCGGGGGCAATCAGCCCCAGCATTTT.

CDR3 protein: CASSLSIGGYGYTF. In DNA form, the CDR3 reads TGTGCCAGCAGTTTATCGATTGGGGGCTATGGCTACACCTTC. The chain employs TRBV27 and TRBJ1-2; TRBD1 is a possible D gene (5 bases). This CDR3 is built from 14 residues. V lost 0 bases and J lost 4, with 9 bases in between. Germline assignment: CDR1 MNHEY and CDR2 SMNVEV (reference sequence).

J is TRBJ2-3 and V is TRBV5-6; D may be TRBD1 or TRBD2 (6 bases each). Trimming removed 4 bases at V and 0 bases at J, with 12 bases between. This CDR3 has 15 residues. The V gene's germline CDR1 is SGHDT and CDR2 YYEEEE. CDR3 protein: CASSPGGPSTDTQYF. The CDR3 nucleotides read TGTGCCAGCAGCCCTGGGGGGCCGAGCACAGATACGCAGTATTTT.

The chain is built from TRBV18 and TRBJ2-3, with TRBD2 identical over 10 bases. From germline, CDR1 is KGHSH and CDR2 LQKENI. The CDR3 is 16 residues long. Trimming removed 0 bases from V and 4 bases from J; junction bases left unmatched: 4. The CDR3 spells CASSPPSGGASDTQYF. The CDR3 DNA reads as TGTGCCAGCTCACCACCAAGCGGGGGGGCGTCAGATACGCAGTATTTT. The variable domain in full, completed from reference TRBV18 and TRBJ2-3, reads NAGVMQNPRHLVRRRGQEARLRCSPMKGHSHVYWYRQLPEEGLKFMVYLQKENIIDESGMPKERFSAEFPKEGPSILRIQQVVRGDSAAYFCASSPPSGGASDTQYFGPGTRLTVL.

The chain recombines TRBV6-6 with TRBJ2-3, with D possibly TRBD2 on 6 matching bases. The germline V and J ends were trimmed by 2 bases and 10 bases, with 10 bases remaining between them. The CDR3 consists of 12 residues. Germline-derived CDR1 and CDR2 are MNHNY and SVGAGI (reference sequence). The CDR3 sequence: CASSYPTSAQYF. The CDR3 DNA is TGTGCCAGCAGTTACCCGACTAGTGCGCAGTATTTT.

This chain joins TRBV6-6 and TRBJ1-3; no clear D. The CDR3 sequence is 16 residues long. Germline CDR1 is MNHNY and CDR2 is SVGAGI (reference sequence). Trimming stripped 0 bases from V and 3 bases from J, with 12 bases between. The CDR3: CASSYSKTGGGNTIYF. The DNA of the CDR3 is TGTGCCAGCAGTTACTCGAAAACGGGCGGTGGAAACACCATATATTTT.

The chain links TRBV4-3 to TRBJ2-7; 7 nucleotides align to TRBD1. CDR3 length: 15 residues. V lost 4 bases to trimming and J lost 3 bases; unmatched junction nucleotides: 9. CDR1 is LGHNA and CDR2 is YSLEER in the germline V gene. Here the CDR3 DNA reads TGCGCCAGCAGCCGGAAGGATCAGGGGGACTACGAGCAGTACTTC. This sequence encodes CASSRKDQGDYEQYF.

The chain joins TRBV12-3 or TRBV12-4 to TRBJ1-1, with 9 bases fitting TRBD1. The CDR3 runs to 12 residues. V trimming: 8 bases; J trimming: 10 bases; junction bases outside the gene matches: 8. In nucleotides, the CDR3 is TGTGCCAGCGGGACAGGGTACCTGGGAGCTTTCTTT. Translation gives CASGTGYLGAFF.

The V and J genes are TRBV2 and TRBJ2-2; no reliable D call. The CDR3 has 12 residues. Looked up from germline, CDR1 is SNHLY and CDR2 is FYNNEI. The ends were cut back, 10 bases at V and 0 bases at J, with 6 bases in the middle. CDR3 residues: CATQSNTGELFF. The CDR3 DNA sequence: TGTGCCACCCAATCGAACACCGGGGAGCTGTTTTTT.

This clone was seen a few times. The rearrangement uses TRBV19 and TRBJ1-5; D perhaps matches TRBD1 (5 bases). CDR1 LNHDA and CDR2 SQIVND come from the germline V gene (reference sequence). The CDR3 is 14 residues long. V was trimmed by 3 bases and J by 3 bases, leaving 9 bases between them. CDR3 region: CASSITRDNQPQHF. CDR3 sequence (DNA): TGTGCCAGTAGTATTACCAGGGACAATCAGCCCCAGCATTTT.

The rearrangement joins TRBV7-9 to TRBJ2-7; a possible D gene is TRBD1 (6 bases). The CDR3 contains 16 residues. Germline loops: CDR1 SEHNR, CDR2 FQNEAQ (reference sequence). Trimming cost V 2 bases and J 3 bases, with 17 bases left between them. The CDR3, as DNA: TGTGCCAGCAGCTTATTGTCTGGCGTAGGGGGCTACGAGCAGTACTTC. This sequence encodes CASSLLSGVGGYEQYF. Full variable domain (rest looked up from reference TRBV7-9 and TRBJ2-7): DTGVSQNPRHKITKRGQNVTFRCDPISEHNRLYWYRQTLGQGPEFLTYFQNEAQLEKSRLLSDRFSAERPKGSFSTLEIQRTEQGDSAMYLCASSLLSGVGGYEQYFGPGTRLTVT.

The CDR3: CASRSIRGVRNIQYF. DNA of the CDR3: TGTGCCAGCAGATCGATTCGGGGGGTCAGAAACATTCAGTACTTC. The chain employs TRBV11-2 and TRBJ2-4; 7 bases align to TRBD2. V was clipped by 6 bases and J by 6 bases; unmatched bases: 11. The CDR3 loop spans 15 amino acids. Germline loops: CDR1 SGHAT, CDR2 FQNNGV.

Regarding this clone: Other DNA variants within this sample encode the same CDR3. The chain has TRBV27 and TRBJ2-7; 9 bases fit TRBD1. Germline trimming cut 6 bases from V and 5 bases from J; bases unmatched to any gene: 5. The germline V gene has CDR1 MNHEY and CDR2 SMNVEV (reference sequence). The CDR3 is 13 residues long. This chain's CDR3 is CASSLGQGNEQYF. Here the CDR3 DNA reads TGTGCCAGCAGCCTAGGACAGGGGAACGAGCAGTACTTC.

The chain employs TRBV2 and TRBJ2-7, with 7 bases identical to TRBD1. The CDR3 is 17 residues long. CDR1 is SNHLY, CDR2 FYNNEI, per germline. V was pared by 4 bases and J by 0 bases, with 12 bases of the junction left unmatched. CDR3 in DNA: TGTGCCAGCAGTGGTGACAGGGCGGCCTCATTCTCCTACGAGCAGTACTTC. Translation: CASSGDRAASFSYEQYF.

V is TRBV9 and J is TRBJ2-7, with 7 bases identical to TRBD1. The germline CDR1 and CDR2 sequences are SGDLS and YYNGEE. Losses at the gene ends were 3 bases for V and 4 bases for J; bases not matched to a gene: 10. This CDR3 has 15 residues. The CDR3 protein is CASSAAGTADYEQYF. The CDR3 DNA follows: TGTGCCAGCAGCGCTGCCGGGACAGCCGATTACGAGCAGTACTTC.